This T cell receptor beta chain came from a study of blood T cell repertoires in COVID-19. Background on the study: There were acute and convalescent COVID-19 samples, and they came from the United States, Italy and Spain. T cells, B-cell-depleted T cells, or PBMCs supplied cDNA or gDNA.

The CDR3 runs 13 residues. Trimming removed 3 bases at V and 5 bases at J, with 11 bases between. Profiling relied on immunoSEQ multiplex PCR, and the TCRdb table lists in-frame clones only, not all of them. The table records roughly 230,000 clones, approximately 89% of them present only once. Input material: PBMCs or T cells enriched from blood (not recorded which). This TCR was recovered from a woman under 40 with acute COVID-19. This chain uses TRBV12-3 or TRBV12-4 with TRBJ2-7; D gene ambiguous. The DNA of the CDR3 is TGTGCCAGCAGTTTTACCCGAGCCCACGAGCAGTACTTC. It translates to CASSFTRAHEQYF.